These 23 T cell receptor beta chains were sequenced from one sample in a study of T cell responses to AZD1222 COVID-19 vaccine. Clones were read by immunoSEQ multiplex PCR, and TCRdb kept only the in-frame ones, dropping some. The data show about 190,000 clones, around 92% seen once. Sequencing used peripheral blood, obtained on day 0 of AZD1222 vaccination. The source is an adult in good health.

The chain employs TRBV7-6 and TRBJ2-5; D gene unclear. This CDR3 has 15 residues. The germline CDR1 and CDR2 sequences are SGHVS and FNYEAQ. V dropped 5 bases and J dropped 0 bases, with 13 bases sitting between them. CDR3 DNA sequence: TGTGCCAGCAGCCCCCGGTCCCAGAACCAAGAGACCCAGTACTTC. Protein: CASSPRSQNQETQYF.

The chain combines TRBV6-5 with TRBJ1-2; D gene ambiguous. The CDR3 runs 13 residues. CDR1 and CDR2 (germline): MNHEY, SVGAGI. Trimming cost V 6 bases and J 5 bases, with 13 bases left between them. The DNA of the CDR3 is TGTGCCAGCAGGCTAGGGTTTGGGTATGGCTACACCTTC. Translation gives CASRLGFGYGYTF.

The V gene is TRBV3-1 (or the pseudogene TRBV3-2), the J gene TRBJ1-3; the D is unclear. The V gene lost 3 bases and the J gene lost 0 bases, with 3 bases spanning the gap. CDR1 and CDR2 from the germline V gene are LGHDT and YNNKEL (reference sequence). CDR3 length equals 13 residues. This CDR3 is CASSQTSGNTIYF. CDR3 DNA sequence: TGTGCCAGCAGCCAGACCTCTGGAAACACCATATATTTT.

The chain combines TRBV20-1 with TRBJ1-2, with D tentatively TRBD1 (5 bases). The CDR3 is 13 residues long. Germline V gene data show CDR1 as DFQATT and CDR2 as SNEGSKA (reference sequence). Trimming left V 3 bases short and J 6 bases short, with 14 bases between. CDR3: CSASQGGAHGYTF. The CDR3 nucleotides are TGCAGTGCTAGTCAAGGCGGGGCCCATGGCTACACCTTC.

The chain links TRBV6-4 to TRBJ1-1, with no clear D. V gave up 0 bases and J gave up 10 bases, with 6 bases separating them. CDR3 length: 11 amino acids. Germline V CDR1 and CDR2: MRHNA, SNTAGT. In nucleotides, the CDR3 is TGTGCCAGCAGTGACTCGAAAGTAGCTTTCTTT. It yields the protein CASSDSKVAFF.

This clone has just one count. This chain uses TRBV5-5 with TRBJ1-2, with D unresolved. The germline gives CDR1 SGHKS, CDR2 YYEKEE (reference sequence). CDR3 length: 13 residues. Deletions cut 4 bases from V and 3 bases from J, with 10 bases between. The CDR3 region is CASSSTRDYGYTF. CDR3 coding DNA: TGTGCCAGCAGCAGTACAAGGGACTATGGCTACACCTTC.

This chain joins TRBV4-2 and TRBJ1-2; D uncertain. This CDR3 has 16 amino acids. Per germline, CDR1 LGHNA and CDR2 YNFKEQ. The germline V and J ends were trimmed by 4 bases and 0 bases, with 15 bases remaining between them. The CDR3 sequence is CASSPTHSGTNYGYTF. As DNA, the CDR3 is TGTGCCAGCAGCCCCACCCACAGCGGTACTAACTATGGCTACACCTTC.

The rearrangement joins TRBV3-1 (or the pseudogene TRBV3-2) to TRBJ1-3; TRBD1 aligns across 7 bases. The CDR3 totals 14 residues. V gave up 4 bases and J gave up 4 bases; unmatched junction bases: 4. Germline assignment: CDR1 LGHDT and CDR2 YNNKEL (reference sequence). CDR3 DNA: TGTGCCAGCAGCCCGACGGGACAGGGAAACACCATATATTTT. It encodes CASSPTGQGNTIYF.

The CDR3 nucleotides are TGTGCCAGCAGGGACAGAAGAGATCAGCCCCAGCATTTT. Encoded protein: CASRDRRDQPQHF. The chain uses TRBV6-5 and TRBJ1-5; possible D gene TRBD1, 6 bases. Germline loops: CDR1 MNHEY, CDR2 SVGAGI. V lost 6 bases and J 5 bases, leaving 11 bases between the germline ends. This CDR3 has 13 amino acids.

V and J are TRBV2 and TRBJ1-4; D might be TRBD1 (5 bases). CDR3 size: 15 residues. The germline V gene has CDR1 SNHLY and CDR2 FYNNEI. V lost 1 base to trimming and J lost 7 bases, with 13 bases between them. The chain's CDR3 is CASSEGGHPTEKLFF. In DNA form, the CDR3 reads TGTGCCAGCAGTGAAGGGGGCCACCCGACTGAAAAACTGTTTTTT. Drawing the rest from reference TRBV2 and TRBJ1-4, the complete variable domain is EPEVTQTPSHQVTQMGQEVILRCVPISNHLYFYWYRQILGQKVEFLVSFYNNEISEKSEIFDDQFSVERPDGSNFTLKIRSTKLEDSAMYFCASSEGGHPTEKLFFGSGTQLSVL.

The CDR3 spells CAISELETEAFF. The CDR3 nucleotides read TGTGCCATCAGTGAGCTGGAGACTGAAGCTTTCTTT. The rearrangement links TRBV10-3 to TRBJ1-1; no clear D. Trimming removed 2 bases from V and 5 bases from J, with 6 bases in between. Germline CDR1 reads ENHRY; CDR2 reads SYGVKD. The CDR3 sequence is 12 residues long.

The rearrangement uses TRBV19 and TRBJ2-7; D perhaps matches TRBD1 (5 bases). This CDR3 has 14 amino acids. The germline V gene has CDR1 LNHDA and CDR2 SQIVND (reference sequence). V was pared by 5 bases and J by 2 bases, with 13 bases between. CDR3 in DNA: TGTGCCAGTAGTCGACAGTTAGGAACCTACGAGCAGTACTTC. Amino acids: CASSRQLGTYEQYF.

This sequence joins TRBV9 and TRBJ1-4; D perhaps matches TRBD1 (5 bases). The CDR3 has 14 amino acids. The germline V gene encodes CDR1 SGDLS and CDR2 YYNGEE. The ends were cut back, 1 base at V and 1 base at J, with 5 bases in the middle. CDR3 DNA sequence: TGTGCCAGCAGCGTAACAGGAACTAATGAAAAACTGTTTTTT. It translates to CASSVTGTNEKLFF.

The chain couples TRBV19 to TRBJ2-4; D may be TRBD1 or TRBD2 (6 bases each). Per the germline V gene, CDR1 is LNHDA and CDR2 is SQIVND (reference sequence). Trimming left V 6 bases short and J 1 base short, with 13 bases between. The CDR3 totals 15 residues. As DNA, the CDR3 is TGTGCCAGTAGCGGAGGGGGATGGGCCAAAAACATTCAGTACTTC. Protein product: CASSGGGWAKNIQYF.

The gene calls are TRBV21-1 and TRBJ2-4; the table names TRBD2, a call not compared with the DNA. TRBV21-1 is noted as a pseudogene. The CDR3 runs to 14 residues. CDR3 region: CAREGSKAKNIQYF. The CDR3 DNA sequence: TGTGCCAGGGAGGGGTCGAAGGCCAAAAACATTCAGTACTTC.

The rearrangement uses TRBV2 and TRBJ1-1; D remains unclear. CDR3 length: 13 residues. The germline V gene encodes CDR1 SNHLY and CDR2 FYNNEI. V shed 6 bases and J shed 3 bases, with 11 bases lying between them. The CDR3 is CASRSDWDTEAFF. CDR3 nucleotide sequence: TGTGCCAGCAGATCCGATTGGGACACTGAAGCTTTCTTT.

The V and J genes are TRBV7-8 and TRBJ2-7; tentatively, D is TRBD2 (5 bases). The CDR3 covers 15 residues. Germline values: CDR1 SGHVS, CDR2 FQNEAQ. Trimming removed 6 bases at V and 0 bases at J, with 15 bases between. The CDR3 protein is CASSPWRQSSYEQYF. Here the CDR3 DNA reads TGTGCCAGCAGTCCCTGGAGGCAAAGCTCCTACGAGCAGTACTTC.

This clone occurred once. V gene TRBV3-1 (or the pseudogene TRBV3-2) combines with J gene TRBJ1-2; no firm D call. V gave up 0 bases and J gave up 4 bases, with 12 bases separating them. CDR1 is LGHDT and CDR2 is YNNKEL in the germline V gene (reference sequence). The CDR3 covers 15 residues. The CDR3 loop reads CASSQDPSASYGYTF. As DNA, the CDR3 is TGTGCCAGCAGCCAAGATCCGTCAGCAAGCTATGGCTACACCTTC.

The chain combines TRBV5-1 with TRBJ1-1; 7 bases match TRBD1. CDR3 length equals 15 residues. Germline CDR1 reads SGHRS; CDR2 reads YFSETQ. V dropped 7 bases and J dropped 1; count of bases not matched to a gene: 10. The DNA of the CDR3 is TGCGCCAGCCGGCCGGGACAGAATTCGAACACTGAAGCTTTCTTT. This translates into CASRPGQNSNTEAFF.

The J gene is TRBJ2-7, the V gene TRBV11-2; D remains unclear. Trimming left V 5 bases short and J 4 bases short, with 6 bases between. Germline V gene lookup returns CDR1 SGHAT and CDR2 FQNNGV. The CDR3 has 11 amino acids. CDR3 amino acids: CASSPVYEQYF. The CDR3, as DNA: TGTGCCAGCAGCCCCGTTTACGAGCAGTACTTC. The full variable domain, its missing parts supplied by reference TRBV11-2 and TRBJ2-7, is EAGVAQSPRYKIIEKRQSVAFWCNPISGHATLYWYQQILGQGPKLLIQFQNNGVVDDSQLPKDRFSAERLKGVDSTLKIQPAKLEDSAVYLCASSPVYEQYFGPGTRLTVT.

On this clone itself: A read error may account for a junction end that differs from germline. This chain connects TRBV28 to TRBJ2-7; 8 bases are shared with TRBD2. This CDR3 is built from 12 residues. CDR1 and CDR2 (germline): MDHEN, SYDVKM. The CDR3 protein is CASSLGSGGRNF. Written as DNA, the CDR3 is TGTGCCAGCAGTTTAGGGAGCGGGGGACGAAACTTC.

This clone was seen a few times. The chain is built from TRBV6-2 or TRBV6-3 and TRBJ1-2; the D gene is possibly TRBD1 (5 bases). Germline CDR1 and CDR2: MNHEY and SVGEGT. Trimming removed 0 bases from V and 6 bases from J, with 14 bases in between. This CDR3 region has 15 residues. The CDR3 loop is CASSYSAGQGDGYTF. The CDR3 DNA sequence: TGTGCCAGCAGTTACTCGGCTGGGCAGGGCGATGGCTACACCTTC.

The chain joins TRBV5-6 to TRBJ2-7; 9 bases are shared with TRBD1. Trimming cost V 2 bases and J 5 bases; bases outside gene matches: 5. The germline CDR1 and CDR2 sequences are SGHDT and YYEEEE. The CDR3 is made up of 14 amino acids. CDR3 protein: CASSFGTGKDEQYF. The CDR3 region has the DNA TGTGCCAGCAGCTTTGGGACAGGGAAGGACGAGCAGTACTTC.